This T cell receptor beta chain is drawn from a study of blood T cell repertoires in COVID-19. This clone came up a few times. The germline V and J ends were trimmed by 4 bases and 2 bases, with 15 bases remaining between them. Germline CDR1 reads SGHRS; CDR2 reads YFSETQ. This CDR3 region has 15 residues. Per the original methods: Reference gene primer amplification in the assay estimated nucleated cell counts. Repertoires were generated with immunoSEQ multiplex PCR, while TCRdb's copy carries only in-frame clones and drops some. V and J calls and clone size are copied from that table; D and trimming were computed from the DNA. Counted here are more than 250,000 clones, 70% to 90% occurring once; the ten biggest clones make up 6% to 6.5%.

The receptor's source is a woman aged 40-49 years who had recovered from COVID-19. The sample was PBMCs or T cells enriched from blood (not recorded which). V is TRBV5-1 and J is TRBJ1-1, with D possibly matching TRBD1 (5 bases). The CDR3 spells CASSPNSGTNTEAFF. As DNA, the CDR3 is TGCGCCAGCAGCCCCAACTCCGGGACTAACACTGAAGCTTTCTTT.